The rows below give T cell receptor beta chains drawn from one sample of a study of blood T cell repertoires in COVID-19. The repertoire was sequenced with immunoSEQ multiplex PCR; TCRdb's copy has only in-frame clones and lacks some. The sample has a few hundred thousand clones; about 87% are singletons. The sequenced material came from PBMCs or T cells enriched from blood (not recorded which). These receptors all come from a man aged 25-45 years who had recovered from COVID-19. The CDR3 runs from the conserved cysteine through the conserved F or W. The order of the fields is J gene, clone size, D gene, V gene, CDR3 DNA, CDR3 protein. D genes are given only for firm matches. Part of the rows lack a size; the others show once, few, many or a class for expanded clones.

TRBJ1-2,NA,NA,TRBV5-1,TGCGCCAGCAGCTTGGCAGGAAGCTATGGCTACACCTTC,CASSLAGSYGYTF
TRBJ2-7,NA,NA,TRBV27,TGTGCCAGCAGTTTAGGGCACTCCGACGAGCAGTACTTC,CASSLGHSDEQYF
TRBJ1-5,NA,NA,TRBV9,TGTGCCAGCAGCGGCGGAATCAATCAGCCCCAGCATTTT,CASSGGINQPQHF
TRBJ2-4,NA,TRBD2,TRBV29-1,TGCAGCGTCAGACTAGCGGGACGTGACCGCCTTGGAGACATTCAGTACTTC,CSVRLAGRDRLGDIQYF
TRBJ2-3,NA,TRBD1,TRBV5-1,TGCGCCAGCAGCTGGCCCCCTTCGACAGGGTTAGAAGTCACAGATACGCAGTATTTT,CASSWPPSTGLEVTDTQYF
TRBJ1-2,NA,TRBD1,TRBV11-2,TGTGCCAGCAGCTTAGGACACCAGGGGGCTGTTAACTATGGCTACACCTTC,CASSLGHQGAVNYGYTF
TRBJ2-3,NA,TRBD1,TRBV10-2,TGCGCCAATGCACAGGGGGCGACCACAGATACGCAGTATTTT,CANAQGATTDTQYF
TRBJ2-5,NA,NA,TRBV14,TGTGCCAGCAGCCGGGGCATGGAGACCCAGTACTTC,CASSRGMETQYF
TRBJ2-3,once,NA,TRBV4-1,TGCGCCAGCAGCCCGATCGGTTCTAGCACAGATACGCAGTATTTT,CASSPIGSSTDTQYF
TRBJ2-7,NA,NA,TRBV6-8,TGTGCCAGCAGTTACTCTAGGGGGAGGGCATCCTACGAGCAGTACTTC,CASSYSRGRASYEQYF
TRBJ2-6,NA,NA,TRBV19,TGTGCCAGTAGTATAGCGGGGTTAGGTGGGGCCAACGTCCTGACTTTC,CASSIAGLGGANVLTF
TRBJ1-6,NA,TRBD1,TRBV10-2,TGCGCCAGCAAACCGGGACAGGTTCTGATTTCACCCCTCCACTTT,CASKPGQVLISPLHF
TRBJ2-1,once,NA,TRBV10-3,TGTGCCATCACCACAGACATCTCCTACAATGAGCAGTTCTTC,CAITTDISYNEQFF
TRBJ1-1,NA,TRBD1,TRBV14,TGTGCCAGCAGCCAACACAGGGGGGTGAACACTGAAGCTTTCTTT,CASSQHRGVNTEAFF
TRBJ1-2,once,NA,TRBV7-9,TGTGCCAGCAGCCCCTATCCAGGGCCCTATGGCTACACCTTC,CASSPYPGPYGYTF
TRBJ2-1,NA,TRBD2,TRBV10-3,TGTGCCATCAGTGAGTTCGCTAGCGGGTCCCTCAATGAGCAGTTCTTC,CAISEFASGSLNEQFF
TRBJ1-5,few,NA,TRBV19,TGTGCCAGTAGTATTGGGCGACCCTATAGCAATCAGCCCCAGCATTTT,CASSIGRPYSNQPQHF
TRBJ2-7,NA,NA,TRBV6-5,TGTGCCAGCAGCCGTGGACAGCAAACAGCCTACGAGCAGTACTTC,CASSRGQQTAYEQYF
TRBJ2-2,NA,TRBD1,TRBV15,TGTGCCACCAGAAGGGACAGGGGAACCACCGGGGAGCTGTTTTTT,CATRRDRGTTGELFF
TRBJ2-3,NA,TRBD1,TRBV5-5,TGTGCCAGCAGCTTGGGGACAGGGGCTAGCACAGATACGCAGTATTTT,CASSLGTGASTDTQYF
TRBJ1-6,NA,NA,TRBV7-9,TGTGCCAGTCCGACCGTCGGGGATAATTCACCCCTCCACTTT,CASPTVGDNSPLHF
TRBJ2-7,NA,NA,TRBV7-8,TGTGCCAGCAGCTTAGCTCGCCCGAACCTAGCCTACGAGCAGTACTTC,CASSLARPNLAYEQYF
TRBJ1-2,NA,TRBD1,TRBV30,TGTGCCTGGACCGCGACAGGGGGCAGGGGAGGCTACACCTTC,CAWTATGGRGGYTF
TRBJ2-7,NA,TRBD1,TRBV10-3,TGTGCCATCAGTGATTCCACTGGCCGGGACAGAACCTACGAGCAGTACTTC,CAISDSTGRDRTYEQYF
TRBJ2-3,NA,TRBD2,TRBV28,TGTGCCAGCAGCCCGGGACTAGCGGGAGGCCAAGCAGGCACAGATACGCAGTATTTT,CASSPGLAGGQAGTDTQYF
TRBJ2-7,NA,TRBD2,TRBV9,TGTGCCAGCAGCGAGCTAGCGGACTCCTACGAGCAGTACTTC,CASSELADSYEQYF
TRBJ2-1,NA,TRBD1,TRBV27,TGTGCCAGCAGTTTATCGGGCAGGGGGCGCTCGGGCAAGAATGAGCAGTTCTTC,CASSLSGRGRSGKNEQFF
TRBJ1-1,NA,NA,TRBV4-1,TGCGCCAGCAGCCAAGATACGGGGAGGGGCACTGAAGCTTTCTTT,CASSQDTGRGTEAFF
TRBJ1-4,once,NA,TRBV14,TGTGCCAGCAGCCAAGATCAAGGGGCAGGTGAAAAACTGTTTTTT,CASSQDQGAGEKLFF
TRBJ1-5,NA,NA,TRBV6-5,TGTGCCAGCAGGACTCAGGGAAGTCAGCCCCAGCATTTT,CASRTQGSQPQHF
TRBJ1-2,NA,TRBD1,TRBV5-1,TGCGCCAGCAGCACACAGGGGGCTGGCTACACCTTC,CASSTQGAGYTF
TRBJ2-3,NA,TRBD2,TRBV5-4,TGTGCCAGCAGCTTGGACCCTAGCGGAAGCACAGATACGCAGTATTTT,CASSLDPSGSTDTQYF
TRBJ1-1,NA,NA,TRBV10-3,TGTGCCATCAGTGATCTCCCTGCGGAGCCTTTCACTGAAGCTTTCTTT,CAISDLPAEPFTEAFF
TRBJ2-1,NA,NA,TRBV7-6,TGTGCCAGCAGCTTAGTAGGGGAAGGCTACAATGAGCAGTTCTTC,CASSLVGEGYNEQFF
TRBJ1-5,NA,NA,TRBV7-9,TGTGCCAGCAGCTTACGGGGGGCCAATCAGCCCCAGCATTTT,CASSLRGANQPQHF
TRBJ2-7,NA,NA,TRBV15,TGTGCCACCAGCAGAGAACCCGGCCGGGTGGTCCTCAACACCAACTCCTACGAGCAGTACTTC,CATSREPGRVVLNTNSYEQYF
TRBJ2-7,NA,TRBD2,TRBV24-1,TGTGCCACCAGTACGGGACTAGCGGGATCCTACGAGCAGTACTTC,CATSTGLAGSYEQYF
TRBJ2-2,NA,NA,TRBV5-6,TGTGCCAGCAGCTTACCTATAACCGGGGAGCTGTTTTTT,CASSLPITGELFF
TRBJ1-1,NA,NA,TRBV19,TGTGCCAGTAGTACAATCGCTTCGGGTCCCACTGAAGCTTTCTTT,CASSTIASGPTEAFF
TRBJ1-6,NA,TRBD1,TRBV7-9,TGTGCCAGCAGCTCAGAGGGACAGGGGAATTCACCCCTCCACTTT,CASSSEGQGNSPLHF
TRBJ1-1,NA,NA,TRBV5-1,TGCGCCAGCTCCCCGGCCGTACAGGGTAACACTGAAGCTTTCTTT,CASSPAVQGNTEAFF
TRBJ1-2,NA,TRBD1,TRBV15,TGTGCCACCCGTGGACAGGGAGTCGACTATGGCTACACCTTC,CATRGQGVDYGYTF
TRBJ1-2,NA,TRBD1,TRBV30,TGTGCCTGGAAGGGGGCGCGGTTGAATGGCTACACCTTC,CAWKGARLNGYTF
TRBJ1-2,NA,NA,TRBV19,TGTGCCAGTAGTACAGGGCCCTATGGCTACACCTTC,CASSTGPYGYTF
TRBJ2-7,NA,TRBD1,TRBV5-1,TGCGCCAGCAGCCTGGCGGGACAGGGCTCCTACGAGCAGTACTTC,CASSLAGQGSYEQYF
TRBJ1-1,NA,NA,TRBV5-1,TGCGCCAGCAGCCCACGGGTATTGGACACTGAAGCTTTCTTT,CASSPRVLDTEAFF
TRBJ1-5,NA,NA,TRBV3-1/TRBV3-2,TGTGCCAGCAGCCGGGCCGGTCGGGGTCAGCCCCAGCATTTT,CASSRAGRGQPQHF
TRBJ2-6,NA,NA,TRBV6-5,TGTGCCAGTCAACAGGGTGGCGGGGCCAACGTCCTGACTTTC,CASQQGGGANVLTF
TRBJ1-5,NA,NA,TRBV3-1/TRBV3-2,TGTGCCAGCAGCAAGGGAGAGGGGCCCCAGCATTTT,CASSKGEGPQHF